This TCR beta chain was sequenced during a study of T-cell memory formation after mild COVID-19. One entry per CDR3 protein results from TCRdb running MiXCR on the 5' RACE reads. The sample yields about 90,000 distinct CDR3 sequences, more than 12% seen once. This CDR3 is 13 amino acids long. The sequenced sample consisted of PBMCs or a T cell subset sorted from them (not recorded which). The chain uses TRBV12-2 and TRBJ2-5; no check of the table's D call, TRBD2, against the DNA was made. TRBV12-2 represents a pseudogene. The TCR originated in a man younger than 35 who had mild COVID-19 (a few samples of this study predate the infection). Cell type and time point are not known. This CDR3 is CARTSVLQETQYF. The CDR3 region has the DNA TGTGCAAGGACTAGCGTTCTTCAAGAGACCCAGTACTTC.